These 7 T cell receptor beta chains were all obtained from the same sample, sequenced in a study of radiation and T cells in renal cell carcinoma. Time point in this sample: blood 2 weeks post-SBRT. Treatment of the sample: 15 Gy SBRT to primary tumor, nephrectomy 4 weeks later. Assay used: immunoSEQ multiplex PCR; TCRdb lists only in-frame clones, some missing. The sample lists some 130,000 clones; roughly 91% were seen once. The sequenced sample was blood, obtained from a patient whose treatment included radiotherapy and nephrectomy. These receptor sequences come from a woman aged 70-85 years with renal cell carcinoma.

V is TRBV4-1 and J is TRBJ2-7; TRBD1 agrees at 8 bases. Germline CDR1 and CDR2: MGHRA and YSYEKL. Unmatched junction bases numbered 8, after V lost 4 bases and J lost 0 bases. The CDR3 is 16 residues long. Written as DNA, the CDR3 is TGCGCCAGCAGCCCTATCGACAGGGGCCCCTCCTACGAGCAGTACTTC. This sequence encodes CASSPIDRGPSYEQYF.

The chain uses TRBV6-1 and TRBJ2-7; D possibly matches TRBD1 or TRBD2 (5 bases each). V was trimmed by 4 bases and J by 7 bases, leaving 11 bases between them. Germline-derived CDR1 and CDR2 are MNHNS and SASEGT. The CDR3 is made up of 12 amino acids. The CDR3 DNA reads TGTGCCAGCAGTGGCGGCTGGGGGGAGCAGTACTTC. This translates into CASSGGWGEQYF.

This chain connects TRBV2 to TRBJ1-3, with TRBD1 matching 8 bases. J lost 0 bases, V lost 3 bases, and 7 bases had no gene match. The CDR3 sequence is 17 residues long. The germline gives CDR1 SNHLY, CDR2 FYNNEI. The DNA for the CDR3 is TGTGCCAGCAGTGAGGCTACAGGGGGATTCTCTGGAAACACCATATATTTT. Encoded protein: CASSEATGGFSGNTIYF.

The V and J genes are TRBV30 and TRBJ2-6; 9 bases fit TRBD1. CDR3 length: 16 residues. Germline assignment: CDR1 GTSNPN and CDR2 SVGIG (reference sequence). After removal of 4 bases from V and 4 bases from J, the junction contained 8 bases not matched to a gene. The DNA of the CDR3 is TGTGCCTGGAAGAAACAGGGGGCGGACGGGGCCAACGTCCTGACTTTC. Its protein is CAWKKQGADGANVLTF. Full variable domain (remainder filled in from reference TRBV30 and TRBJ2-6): SQTIHQWPATLVQPVGSPLSLECTVEGTSNPNLYWYRQAAGRGLQLLFYSVGIGQISSEVPQNLSASRPQDRQFILSSKKLLLSDSGFYLCAWKKQGADGANVLTFGAGSRLTVL.

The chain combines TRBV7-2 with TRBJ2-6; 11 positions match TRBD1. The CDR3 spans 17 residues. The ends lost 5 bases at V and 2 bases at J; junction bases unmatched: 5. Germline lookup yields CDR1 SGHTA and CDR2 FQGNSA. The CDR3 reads CASSGQGARTGANVLTF. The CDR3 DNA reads TGTGCCAGCAGCGGACAGGGGGCTAGGACTGGGGCCAACGTCCTGACTTTC.

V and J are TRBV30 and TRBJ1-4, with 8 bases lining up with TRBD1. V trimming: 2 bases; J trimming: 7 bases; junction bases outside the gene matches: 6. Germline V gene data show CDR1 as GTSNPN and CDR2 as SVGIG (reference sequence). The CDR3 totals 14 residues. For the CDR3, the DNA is TGTGCCTGGAGTACAGGGGGAACAGGTGAAAAACTGTTTTTT. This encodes CAWSTGGTGEKLFF.

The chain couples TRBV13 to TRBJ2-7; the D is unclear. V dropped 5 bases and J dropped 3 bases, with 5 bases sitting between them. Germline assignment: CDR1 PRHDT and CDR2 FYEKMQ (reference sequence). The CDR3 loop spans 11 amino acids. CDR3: CASSLNYEQYF. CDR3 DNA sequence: TGTGCCAGCAGCCTAAACTACGAGCAGTACTTC. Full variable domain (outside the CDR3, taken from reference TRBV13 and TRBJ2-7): AAGVIQSPRHLIKEKRETATLKCYPIPRHDTVYWYQQGPGQDPQFLISFYEKMQSDKGSIPDRFSAQQFSDYHSELNMSSLELGDSALYFCASSLNYEQYFGPGTRLTVT.